Below are 25 T cell receptor beta chains sequenced from a single sample in a study of response to subunit inactivated influenza vaccine. TCRdb used MiXCR to reprocess the RT-PCR reads, holding one entry per CDR3 protein. The data contain some 200,000 distinct CDR3 sequences, less than 15% of them singletons. The data were also submitted as part of a second study, on T cells expressing NK-cell markers. Per that study: In generating TCR beta cDNA, 5'RACE template switching with UMIs was used.

The source was CD8+ T cells sorted from PBMCs, collected 11 to 12 days after vaccination. Receptors were obtained from a man aged 50 to 60 who received an inactivated influenza vaccine.

The chain uses TRBV2 and TRBJ2-7, with TRBD1 matching 9 bases. Germline CDR1 reads SNHLY; CDR2 reads FYNNEI. CDR3 size: 14 residues. V dropped 5 bases and J dropped 2; count of bases not matched to a gene: 4. Written as DNA, the CDR3 is TGTGCCAGCAGTAATACAGGGGGCCCCTACGAGCAGTACTTC. It encodes CASSNTGGPYEQYF.

The chain uses TRBV6-6 and TRBJ1-1; 9 nucleotides align to TRBD1. J lost 5 bases, V lost 6 bases, and 4 bases had no gene match. Germline V lookup: CDR1 MNHNY, CDR2 SVGAGI (reference sequence). The CDR3 has 13 residues. The CDR3 DNA sequence: TGTGCCAGCAGAGACAGGGGGAGGACTGAAGCTTTCTTT. It translates to CASRDRGRTEAFF.

The table lists this clonotype with a few counts. The V call is TRBV4-1, the J call TRBJ2-1; D remains unclear. V lost 2 bases and J 5 bases, leaving 4 bases between the germline ends. The germline gives CDR1 MGHRA, CDR2 YSYEKL. This CDR3 has 12 amino acids. CDR3 in DNA: TGCGCCAGCAGCCAATTAAACAATGAGCAGTTCTTC. It specifies CASSQLNNEQFF.

This chain uses TRBV6-1 with TRBJ2-7; D is undetermined. Per germline, CDR1 MNHNS and CDR2 SASEGT. V was trimmed by 3 bases and J by 3 bases, leaving 6 bases between them. This CDR3 region has 12 residues. CDR3 amino acids: CASSDSIYEQYF. In DNA form, the CDR3 reads TGTGCCAGCAGTGACAGCATCTACGAGCAGTACTTC.

The V gene is TRBV28, the J gene TRBJ2-3; 11 bases fit TRBD2. CDR1 is MDHEN, CDR2 SYDVKM, per germline. Losses at the gene ends were 6 bases for V and 3 bases for J; bases not matched to a gene: 11. The CDR3 spans 17 residues. The CDR3: CASRRIAGGSGTDTQYF. Written as DNA, the CDR3 is TGTGCCAGCAGAAGAATAGCGGGAGGGTCGGGGACAGATACGCAGTATTTT.

V usage is TRBV6-2 or TRBV6-3 and J usage is TRBJ2-2; TRBD2 matches at 10 bases. The CDR3 is 16 residues long. Germline trimming cut 4 bases from V and 7 bases from J; bases unmatched to any gene: 9. Germline V gene data show CDR1 as MNHEY and CDR2 as SVGEGT. CDR3 sequence reads: CASSLGAGGLVGELFF. The CDR3 DNA is TGTGCCAGCAGTTTAGGAGCGGGGGGGCTCGTCGGGGAGCTGTTTTTT.

The rearrangement joins TRBV7-2 to TRBJ1-1; weak D call: TRBD1 (5 bases). CDR3 length: 14 amino acids. The germline V gene has CDR1 SGHTA and CDR2 FQGNSA. V was pared by 3 bases and J by 1 base, with 9 bases between. The CDR3 reads CASSLYGANTEAFF. In DNA, the CDR3 is TGTGCCAGCAGCTTGTACGGGGCGAACACTGAAGCTTTCTTT. The whole variable domain, filled in from reference TRBV7-2 and TRBJ1-1, reads GAGVSQSPSNKVTEKGKDVELRCDPISGHTALYWYRQSLGQGLEFLIYFQGNSAPDKSGLPSDRFSAERTGGSVSTLTIQRTQQEDSAVYLCASSLYGANTEAFFGQGTRLTVV.

This clonotype was seen at least ten times. V and J are TRBV7-3 and TRBJ2-1, with TRBD2 as a possible D gene (5 bases). The length of the CDR3 is 17 residues. V was shortened by 5 bases and J by 3 bases, with 20 bases between the two germline ends. Germline assignment: CDR1 SGHTA and CDR2 FQGTGA. CDR3 sequence: CASSPNPGSFGYNEQFF. CDR3 coding DNA: TGTGCCAGCAGCCCTAACCCGGGGTCCTTCGGCTACAATGAGCAGTTCTTC.

This chain uses TRBV7-8 with TRBJ2-4; 11 nucleotides line up with TRBD2. Per the germline V gene, CDR1 is SGHVS and CDR2 is FQNEAQ. Trimming removed 5 bases from V and 6 bases from J; junction bases left unmatched: 9. This CDR3 region has 16 residues. Here the CDR3 reads CASSNMLAGGGNIQYF. CDR3 nucleotide sequence: TGTGCCAGCAGCAACATGCTAGCGGGAGGAGGAAACATTCAGTACTTC.

The chain is built from TRBV29-1 and TRBJ1-2; possibly TRBD1 for D (5 bases). In germline, CDR1 is SQVTM, CDR2 ANQGSEA. This CDR3 spans 15 amino acids. V lost 0 bases, J lost 8 bases, and 19 bases lay in between. In nucleotides, the CDR3 is TGCAGCGTTGAAGAGACCCTGAAAGGGGCATTCGGCTACACCTTC. This encodes CSVEETLKGAFGYTF.

The rearrangement joins TRBV4-3 to TRBJ2-1; the D gene is possibly TRBD2 (5 bases). Germline CDR1 is LGHNA and CDR2 is YSLEER. This CDR3 is 16 amino acids long. V was cut by 0 bases and J by 4 bases, with 13 bases left in between. The CDR3 nucleotides read TGCGCCAGCAGCCAAGAGGAAGGGAGTTCTTACAATGAGCAGTTCTTC. This sequence encodes CASSQEEGSSYNEQFF.

The V and J genes are TRBV28 and TRBJ2-2; D not resolved. V gave up 4 bases and J gave up 7 bases, with 7 bases separating them. The CDR3 spans 12 residues. Germline lookup yields CDR1 MDHEN and CDR2 SYDVKM. CDR3 sequence: CASSCGSGELFF. CDR3 bases: TGTGCCAGCAGTTGCGGAAGCGGGGAGCTGTTTTTT.

This clonotype was picked up a small number of times. The V and J genes are TRBV6-2 or TRBV6-3 and TRBJ1-1; D gene unclear. There are 16 residues in the CDR3. The germline CDR1 and CDR2 sequences are MNHEY and SVGEGT. Trimming removed 5 bases at V and 0 bases at J, with 16 bases between. The CDR3 DNA sequence: TGTGCCAGCAGTCAGAACCGGCTAGTTATGAACACTGAAGCTTTCTTT. Translation gives CASSQNRLVMNTEAFF.

As DNA, the CDR3 is TGTGCCAGCAGCCGACTAGCAGACACAGATACGCAGTATTTT. It is translated as CASSRLADTDTQYF. The chain is built from TRBV11-1 and TRBJ2-3, with 7 positions matching TRBD2. Per germline, CDR1 SGHAT and CDR2 FQDESV (reference sequence). The CDR3 is 14 amino acids. Germline trimming cut 5 bases from V and 2 bases from J; bases unmatched to any gene: 4.

The gene calls are TRBV4-3 and TRBJ2-3; D might be TRBD2 (6 bases). The CDR3 runs to 17 residues. Germline V lookup: CDR1 LGHNA, CDR2 YSLEER. V was trimmed by 0 bases and J by 2 bases, leaving 15 bases between them. CDR3 in amino acids: CASSQDILGGSTDTQYF. CDR3 nucleotides: TGCGCCAGCAGCCAAGATATTTTGGGGGGTTCCACAGATACGCAGTATTTT.

This clonotype occurred a few times. The rearrangement uses TRBV14 and TRBJ2-3, with D possibly TRBD2 on 5 matching bases. Germline V gene lookup returns CDR1 SGHDN and CDR2 FVKESK. This CDR3 is built from 17 residues. V was clipped by 3 bases and J by 2 bases, with 18 bases between them. CDR3 nucleotides: TGTGCCAGCAGCCAGAGAGGCGGGTTACCCTACACAGATACGCAGTATTTT. This gives the protein CASSQRGGLPYTDTQYF.

This clonotype came up many times. This chain uses TRBV10-3 with TRBJ2-1, with D possibly TRBD2 on 5 matching bases. Germline CDR1 and CDR2: ENHRY and SYGVKD. CDR3 length: 14 residues. V lost 2 bases and J lost 8, with 13 bases in between. For the CDR3, the DNA is TGTGCCATCAGTGAGCCTTCAACTAGGTATGAGCAGTTCTTC. Protein product: CAISEPSTRYEQFF.

This clonotype has at least ten counts. The chain is built from TRBV29-1 and TRBJ2-7; 15 bases align to TRBD2. The CDR3 covers 14 residues. Germline V gene data show CDR1 as SQVTM and CDR2 as ANQGSEA. The V segment lost 7 bases and the J segment 6 bases; nucleotides outside the gene matches: 7. Written as DNA, the CDR3 is TGCAGCGCAGGACTAGCGGGAGGGTTAGGCGAGCAGTACTTC. This gives the protein CSAGLAGGLGEQYF.

The chain joins TRBV13 to TRBJ2-7; the match to TRBD1 covers 10 bases. Germline lookup yields CDR1 PRHDT and CDR2 FYEKMQ (reference sequence). The CDR3 has 15 amino acids. V lost 3 bases, J lost 0 bases, and 2 bases stayed unmatched. CDR3 nucleotide sequence: TGTGCCAGCAGCTTCCGGACAGGGGGCTCCTACGAGCAGTACTTC. Its translation: CASSFRTGGSYEQYF.

This sequence joins TRBV20-1 and TRBJ2-1; 7 nucleotides align to TRBD2. V dropped 6 bases and J dropped 6; count of bases not matched to a gene: 5. This CDR3 is built from 12 residues. The germline V gene has CDR1 DFQATT and CDR2 SNEGSKA (reference sequence). CDR3 coding DNA: TGCAGTGCCCGGGGGGAAATCAATGAGCAGTTCTTC. Translating it yields CSARGEINEQFF.

This clonotype was recorded at least ten times. This chain uses TRBV7-9 with TRBJ2-3; no definite D call. The CDR3 is 14 amino acids. Germline-derived CDR1 and CDR2 are SEHNR and FQNEAQ (reference sequence). V lost 4 bases and J 0 bases, leaving 8 bases between the germline ends. CDR3 sequence: CASSSTDSTDTQYF. CDR3 sequence (DNA): TGTGCCAGCAGCTCGACGGACAGCACAGATACGCAGTATTTT. Full variable domain (outside the CDR3, taken from reference TRBV7-9 and TRBJ2-3): DTGVSQNPRHKITKRGQNVTFRCDPISEHNRLYWYRQTLGQGPEFLTYFQNEAQLEKSRLLSDRFSAERPKGSFSTLEIQRTEQGDSAMYLCASSSTDSTDTQYFGPGTRLTVL.

This clonotype was observed a handful of times. The chain recombines TRBV12-3 or TRBV12-4 with TRBJ1-6; D possibly corresponds to TRBD1 (6 bases). The CDR3 length is 16 residues. Trimming stripped 6 bases from V and 0 bases from J, with 12 bases between. The CDR3 DNA reads TGTGCCAGCAGCCGGACAGCGAGCTCCTATAATTCACCCCTCCACTTT. Translating it yields CASSRTASSYNSPLHF.

At least ten counts were recorded for this clonotype. The rearrangement joins TRBV20-1 to TRBJ2-1, with D perhaps assigned TRBD1 or TRBD2 (5 bases each). V shed 8 bases and J shed 4 bases, with 21 bases lying between them. The length of the CDR3 is 15 residues. Germline V gene sequence: CDR1 DFQATT, CDR2 SNEGSKA (reference sequence). The CDR3 nucleotides are TGCAGTTCAGATAGTGGGACGGGGCTATACAATGAGCAGTTCTTC. Translating it yields CSSDSGTGLYNEQFF.

Ten or more counts support this clonotype. The chain joins TRBV7-6 to TRBJ2-7, with D perhaps TRBD2 (6 bases). There are 14 residues in the CDR3. Trimming left V 1 base short and J 2 bases short, with 9 bases between. Germline V lookup: CDR1 SGHVS, CDR2 FNYEAQ. Here the CDR3 DNA reads TGTGCCAGCAGCTTAGGGCGGGGCCCCTACGAGCAGTACTTC. Translation: CASSLGRGPYEQYF.

In this sample, this clonotype turned up a few times. The rearrangement links TRBV29-1 to TRBJ2-1, with 13 positions matching TRBD2. This CDR3 comprises 15 residues. From germline, CDR1 is SQVTM and CDR2 ANQGSEA. After removal of 4 bases from V and 3 bases from J, the junction contained 3 bases not matched to a gene. The CDR3 DNA is TGCAGCGTTGGAGGGACTAGCGGGATCTACAATGAGCAGTTCTTC. This codes for CSVGGTSGIYNEQFF.